Below are 30 T cell receptor beta chains sequenced from a single sample in a study of blood T cell repertoires in COVID-19. Some clones are missing from TCRdb's copy, which holds only in-frame ones; the method was immunoSEQ multiplex PCR. Altogether more than 40,000 clones are present, about 85% being singletons, with the ten largest covering around 3.1%. The sample was PBMCs or T cells enriched from blood (not recorded which). The receptors come from a woman in her 50s who had recovered from COVID-19.

The chain links TRBV9 to TRBJ1-2, with a possible D match to TRBD1 (6 bases). The ends were cut back, 2 bases at V and 10 bases at J, with 15 bases in the middle. This CDR3 region has 13 residues. Germline CDR1 is SGDLS and CDR2 is YYNGEE. CDR3 nucleotide sequence: TGTGCCAGCAGCGTCGAGTGGGGGCCCGACTACACCTTC. Translated: CASSVEWGPDYTF.

The chain has TRBV28 and TRBJ1-3, with 7 bases identical to TRBD1. The V segment lost 3 bases and the J segment 8 bases; nucleotides outside the gene matches: 7. CDR3 length equals 14 residues. From germline, CDR1 is MDHEN and CDR2 SYDVKM. This CDR3 reads CASSLIQGKDTIYF. The CDR3, as DNA: TGTGCCAGCAGTTTGATACAGGGGAAGGACACCATATATTTT.

The V call is TRBV7-9, the J call TRBJ1-1; no definite D call. Trimming pared 0 bases from V and 7 bases from J, leaving 9 bases between. CDR1 is SEHNR, CDR2 FQNEAQ, per germline (reference sequence). The CDR3 has 13 amino acids. The CDR3 DNA reads as TGTGCCAGCAGCTTAGCCACAGCCCGTGAAGCTTTCTTT. It codes for CASSLATAREAFF.

The chain employs TRBV28 and TRBJ1-4, with TRBD1 matching 9 bases. CDR3 length equals 14 residues. Trimming removed 4 bases from V and 5 bases from J; junction bases left unmatched: 2. The germline V gene encodes CDR1 MDHEN and CDR2 SYDVKM. In DNA, the CDR3 is TGTGCCAGCAGTTCTGGACAGGGGAATGAAAAACTGTTTTTT. Encoded protein: CASSSGQGNEKLFF.

The V gene is TRBV6-5, the J gene TRBJ1-2; maybe TRBD1 (6 bases). The V end lost 5 bases, the J end lost 5 bases, and 18 bases lay between the germline ends. The CDR3 loop spans 15 amino acids. CDR1 and CDR2 (germline): MNHEY, SVGAGI. CDR3 amino acids: CASSRNRVGGYGYTF. CDR3 DNA: TGTGCCAGCAGTAGAAACAGGGTGGGCGGGTATGGCTACACCTTC.

The chain is built from TRBV25-1 and TRBJ1-6; 9 bases align to TRBD1. Germline CDR1 and CDR2: MGHDK and SYGVNS. This CDR3 has 14 amino acids. After removal of 7 bases from V and 7 bases from J, the junction contained 5 bases not matched to a gene. DNA of the CDR3: TGTGCCAGCAAGATTGGACAGGGGAATTCACCCCTCCACTTT. It codes for CASKIGQGNSPLHF.

This clone has a single count. The chain combines TRBV5-1 with TRBJ2-7, with D maybe TRBD2 (5 bases). Germline V gives CDR1 SGHRS, CDR2 YFSETQ. CDR3 length equals 15 residues. Trimming shortened V by 4 bases and J by 2 bases, and 16 bases separated the two germline ends. Here the CDR3 reads CASSPRAEATYEQYF. CDR3 bases: TGCGCCAGCAGCCCCCGGGCGGAGGCCACCTACGAGCAGTACTTC.

In this sample, this clone turned up a few times. This sequence joins TRBV19 and TRBJ2-5; TRBD1 agrees at 8 bases. Per germline, CDR1 LNHDA and CDR2 SQIVND (reference sequence). This CDR3 region has 16 residues. Trimming at V came to 1 base and at J to 5 bases, leaving 9 bases not matched to a gene. The DNA of the CDR3 is TGTGCCAGTAGTATAGCGGGCTCAGGGGGCGGGGAGACCCAGTACTTC. It encodes CASSIAGSGGGETQYF.

The chain links TRBV4-3 to TRBJ1-1, with D possibly matching TRBD1 (5 bases). V lost 3 bases to trimming and J lost 0 bases, with 20 bases between them. The germline gives CDR1 LGHNA, CDR2 YSLEER. This CDR3 has 18 amino acids. The CDR3 is CASSQLYDSSKMNTEAFF. Here the CDR3 DNA reads TGCGCCAGCAGCCAGTTATACGACAGTTCGAAAATGAACACTGAAGCTTTCTTT.

This clone appeared a single time. The chain couples TRBV19 to TRBJ1-1, with D possibly being TRBD1 (5 bases). The CDR3 has 13 residues. CDR1 and CDR2 from the germline V gene are LNHDA and SQIVND (reference sequence). V shed 3 bases and J shed 4 bases, with 9 bases lying between them. The CDR3 DNA is TGTGCCAGTAGTATCGGGGGGAGCACTGAAGCTTTCTTT. This sequence encodes CASSIGGSTEAFF.

This rearrangement joins TRBV7-8 to TRBJ1-5; D is perhaps TRBD1 (5 bases). V was pared by 5 bases and J by 2 bases, with 10 bases between. The CDR3 consists of 14 residues. Germline CDR1 is SGHVS and CDR2 is FQNEAQ. The CDR3 nucleotides are TGTGCCAGCAGCACCACAGGTCGCAATCAGCCCCAGCATTTT. The encoded protein is CASSTTGRNQPQHF.

The genes are TRBV5-1 and TRBJ2-2, with unresolved D. The CDR3 has 14 residues. CDR1 is SGHRS, CDR2 YFSETQ, per germline. Deletions cut 0 bases from V and 3 bases from J, with 6 bases between. The CDR3 sequence: CASSLGQDTGELFF. In nucleotides, the CDR3 is TGCGCCAGCAGCTTGGGGCAGGACACCGGGGAGCTGTTTTTT.

The chain combines TRBV28 with TRBJ1-1; no definite D call. Deletions cut 1 base from V and 4 bases from J, with 10 bases between. The CDR3 sequence is 14 residues long. Germline values: CDR1 MDHEN, CDR2 SYDVKM. The CDR3 sequence is CASSLLRGVTEAFF. In DNA form, the CDR3 reads TGTGCCAGCAGTTTATTACGGGGAGTCACTGAAGCTTTCTTT. Full variable domain (missing parts from reference TRBV28 and TRBJ1-1): DVKVTQSSRYLVKRTGEKVFLECVQDMDHENMFWYRQDPGLGLRLIYFSYDVKMKEKGDIPEGYSVSREKKERFSLILESASTNQTSMYLCASSLLRGVTEAFFGQGTRLTVV.

This clone appeared a few times. The chain carries TRBV2 and TRBJ2-7; D possibly corresponds to TRBD2 (6 bases). With 8 bases removed from V and 3 bases from J, the gap between germline ends came to 11 bases. Germline V gives CDR1 SNHLY, CDR2 FYNNEI. The CDR3 has 12 amino acids. The CDR3: CASGGEVYEQYF. In nucleotides, the CDR3 is TGTGCCAGCGGTGGGGAGGTCTACGAGCAGTACTTC.

The chain links TRBV11-1 to TRBJ1-1, with a tentative D call TRBD1 (5 bases). CDR1 is SGHAT and CDR2 is FQDESV in the germline V gene (reference sequence). V lost 4 bases, J lost 5 bases, and 14 bases lay in between. The CDR3 length is 14 residues. CDR3 sequence (DNA): TGTGCCAGCAGCTACCAGGGTCTAACGACTGAAGCTTTCTTT. Protein sequence: CASSYQGLTTEAFF.

The chain has TRBV19 and TRBJ2-6, with D possibly matching TRBD2 (5 bases). The V gene lost 5 bases and the J gene lost 3 bases, with 14 bases spanning the gap. The CDR3 runs 16 residues. CDR1 is LNHDA and CDR2 is SQIVND in the germline V gene (reference sequence). As DNA, the CDR3 is TGTGCCAGTAGTCCCCCGGGGAGCTATGGGGCCAACGTCCTGACTTTC. Translating gives CASSPPGSYGANVLTF.

For the CDR3, the DNA is TGTGCCAGCAGCCCCGGGTACTATGGCTACACCTTC. It specifies CASSPGYYGYTF. The gene calls are TRBV7-2 and TRBJ1-2, with no clear D. This CDR3 spans 12 amino acids. Between the trimmed V and J ends, which lost 5 bases and 3 bases, there was a span of 7 bases. Germline lookup yields CDR1 SGHTA and CDR2 FQGNSA. The entire variable domain, with the rest obtained from reference TRBV7-2 and TRBJ1-2, is as follows: GAGVSQSPSNKVTEKGKDVELRCDPISGHTALYWYRQSLGQGLEFLIYFQGNSAPDKSGLPSDRFSAERTGGSVSTLTIQRTQQEDSAVYLCASSPGYYGYTFGSGTRLTVV.

The chain carries TRBV6-2 or TRBV6-3 and TRBJ1-5, with 9 bases that match TRBD1. CDR3 length equals 15 residues. With 2 bases clipped from V and 7 bases from J, the junction kept 6 bases outside the gene matches. The germline CDR1 and CDR2 sequences are MNHEY and SVGEGT. As DNA, the CDR3 is TGTGCCAGCAGTTACCGGACAGGGGATGGGCAGCCCCAGCATTTT. Protein product: CASSYRTGDGQPQHF.

The rearrangement uses TRBV9 and TRBJ2-3, with 8 bases matching TRBD1. The CDR3 covers 15 residues. Germline assignment: CDR1 SGDLS and CDR2 YYNGEE. The V gene end was trimmed by 0 bases and the J gene end by 5 bases; junction bases not matched to a gene: 5. CDR3 sequence: CASSVGGQGEDTQYF. CDR3 nucleotides: TGTGCCAGCAGCGTAGGAGGACAGGGCGAAGATACGCAGTATTTT.

The chain joins TRBV5-6 to TRBJ1-6; no definite D call. The CDR3 runs to 16 residues. Deletions cut 0 bases from V and 14 bases from J, with 21 bases between. Per germline, CDR1 SGHDT and CDR2 YYEEEE. The chain's CDR3 is CASSLAHTRNQVALHF. The DNA for the CDR3 is TGTGCCAGCAGCTTGGCGCACACCCGAAATCAGGTCGCCCTCCACTTT.

This clone has just a few counts. The chain joins TRBV28 to TRBJ2-7; D not certain. Trimming stripped 2 bases from V and 3 bases from J, with 11 bases between. Looked up from germline, CDR1 is MDHEN and CDR2 is SYDVKM. The CDR3 contains 14 residues. CDR3 region: CASSLISALYEQYF. The CDR3 DNA follows: TGTGCCAGCAGTTTAATCAGCGCCCTCTACGAGCAGTACTTC.

The chain couples TRBV7-9 to TRBJ2-1; TRBD1 agrees at 10 bases. The CDR3 consists of 13 residues. Germline loops: CDR1 SEHNR, CDR2 FQNEAQ (reference sequence). V dropped 5 bases and J dropped 14; count of bases not matched to a gene: 9. The CDR3 DNA is TGTGCCAGCAGCCCCACCAGCGGGACAGGGGAGTTCTTC. It is translated as CASSPTSGTGEFF.

This sequence joins TRBV9 and TRBJ1-1; no clear D gene. CDR1 SGDLS and CDR2 YYNGEE come from the germline V gene. The ends were cut back, 0 bases at V and 0 bases at J, with 6 bases in the middle. CDR3 size: 14 residues. This CDR3 reads CASSVGRLNTEAFF. The CDR3, as DNA: TGTGCCAGCAGCGTAGGGCGGTTGAACACTGAAGCTTTCTTT.

The chain joins TRBV10-1 to TRBJ2-5, with 9 bases matching TRBD1. After removal of 3 bases from V and 9 bases from J, the junction contained 5 bases not matched to a gene. Germline CDR1 and CDR2: WNHNN and SYGVQD (reference sequence). The CDR3 has 13 amino acids. CDR3: CASSEQGAGSQYF. CDR3 DNA: TGCGCCAGCAGTGAACAGGGGGCCGGATCCCAGTACTTC.

This clone was recorded a few times. The genes are TRBV11-2 and TRBJ1-1; D gene unclear. The V and J ends lost 1 base and 0 bases respectively, with 3 bases between them. Looked up from germline, CDR1 is SGHAT and CDR2 is FQNNGV. The CDR3 length is 13 residues. The DNA for the CDR3 is TGTGCCAGCAGCTTAGGAGTGAACACTGAAGCTTTCTTT. Encoded protein: CASSLGVNTEAFF.

This rearrangement joins TRBV6-8 to TRBJ2-5, with TRBD1 as a possible D gene (7 bases). The CDR3 consists of 19 residues. Germline loops: CDR1 MNHGY, CDR2 SAAAGT. V lost 9 bases to trimming and J lost 3 bases, with 32 bases between them. The CDR3: CARSTAGQYHRSLKETQYF. CDR3 nucleotide sequence: TGTGCCAGATCGACTGCGGGACAGTATCACCGGAGTCTTAAAGAGACCCAGTACTTC.

This chain uses TRBV27 with TRBJ2-2; D is possibly TRBD2 (6 bases). This CDR3 contains 16 residues. The germline gives CDR1 MNHEY, CDR2 SMNVEV (reference sequence). V lost 2 bases, J lost 4 bases, and 14 bases lay in between. CDR3 in DNA: TGTGCCAGCAGTTTAATTGGGGGGTTAACCACCGGGGAGCTGTTTTTT. Translating gives CASSLIGGLTTGELFF.

This clone was detected once. The chain recombines TRBV3-1 (or the pseudogene TRBV3-2) with TRBJ2-4; D is perhaps TRBD2 (6 bases). Trimming left V 3 bases short and J 5 bases short, with 14 bases between. Germline V gives CDR1 LGHDT, CDR2 YNNKEL (reference sequence). The CDR3 is 15 residues long. The chain's CDR3 is CASSHGGDRQNIQYF. CDR3 DNA sequence: TGTGCCAGCAGCCACGGGGGAGACCGTCAAAACATTCAGTACTTC.

The J gene is TRBJ1-1, the V gene TRBV7-2, with a tentative D call TRBD1 (6 bases). The CDR3 is made up of 15 amino acids. Germline V gives CDR1 SGHTA, CDR2 FQGNSA. Trimming removed 4 bases at V and 1 base at J, with 13 bases between. CDR3 residues: CASSSQGQANTEAFF. The DNA of the CDR3 is TGTGCCAGCAGCTCTCAGGGGCAAGCGAACACTGAAGCTTTCTTT.

The chain has TRBV19 and TRBJ2-6, with D uncertain. The CDR3 sequence is 15 residues long. The V and J ends lost 2 bases and 0 bases respectively, with 5 bases between them. Germline V gene sequence: CDR1 LNHDA, CDR2 SQIVND (reference sequence). As DNA, the CDR3 is TGTGCCAGTAGTATACCGTACTCTGGGGCCAACGTCCTGACTTTC. Residues: CASSIPYSGANVLTF.